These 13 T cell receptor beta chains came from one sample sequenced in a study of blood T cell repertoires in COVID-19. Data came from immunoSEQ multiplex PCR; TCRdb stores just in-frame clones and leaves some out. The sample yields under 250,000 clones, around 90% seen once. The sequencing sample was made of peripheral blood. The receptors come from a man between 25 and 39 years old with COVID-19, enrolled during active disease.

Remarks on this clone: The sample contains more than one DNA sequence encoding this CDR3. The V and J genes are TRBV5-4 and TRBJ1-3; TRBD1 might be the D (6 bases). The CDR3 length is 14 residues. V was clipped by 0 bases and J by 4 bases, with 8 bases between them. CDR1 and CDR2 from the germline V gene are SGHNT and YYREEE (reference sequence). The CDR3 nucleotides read TGTGCCAGCAGCTTGGCAGGGGCAGGAAACACCATATATTTT. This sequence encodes CASSLAGAGNTIYF.

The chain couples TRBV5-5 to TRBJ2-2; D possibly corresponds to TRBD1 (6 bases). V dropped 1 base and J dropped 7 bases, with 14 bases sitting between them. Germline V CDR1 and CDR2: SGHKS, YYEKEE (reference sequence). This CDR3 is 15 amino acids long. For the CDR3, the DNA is TGTGCCAGCAGCTTGTACTTGGGGGCTGGCGGGGAGCTGTTTTTT. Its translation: CASSLYLGAGGELFF.

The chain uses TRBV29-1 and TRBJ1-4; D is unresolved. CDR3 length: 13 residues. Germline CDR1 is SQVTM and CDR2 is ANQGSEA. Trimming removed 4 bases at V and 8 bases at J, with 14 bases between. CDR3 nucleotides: TGCAGCGTTGCGTCCAGAGGGCTAGAAAAACTGTTTTTT. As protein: CSVASRGLEKLFF.

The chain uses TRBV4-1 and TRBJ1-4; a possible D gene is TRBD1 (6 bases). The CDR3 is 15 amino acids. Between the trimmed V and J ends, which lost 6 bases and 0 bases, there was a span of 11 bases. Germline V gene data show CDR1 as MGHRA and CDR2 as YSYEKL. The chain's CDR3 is CASRTGETTNEKLFF. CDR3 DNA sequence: TGCGCCAGCAGGACAGGCGAAACAACTAATGAAAAACTGTTTTTT.

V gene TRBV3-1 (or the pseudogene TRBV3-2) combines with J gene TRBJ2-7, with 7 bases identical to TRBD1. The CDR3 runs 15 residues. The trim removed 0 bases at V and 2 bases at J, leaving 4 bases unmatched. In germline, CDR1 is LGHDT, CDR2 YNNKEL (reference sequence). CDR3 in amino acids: CASSQEWDRTYEQYF. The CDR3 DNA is TGTGCCAGCAGCCAAGAGTGGGACAGAACCTACGAGCAGTACTTC.

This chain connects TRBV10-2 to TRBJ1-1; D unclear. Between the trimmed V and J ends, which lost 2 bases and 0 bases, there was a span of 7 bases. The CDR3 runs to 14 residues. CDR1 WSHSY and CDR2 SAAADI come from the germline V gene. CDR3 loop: CASSEPGMNTEAFF. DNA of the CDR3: TGCGCCAGCAGTGAGCCCGGTATGAACACTGAAGCTTTCTTT.

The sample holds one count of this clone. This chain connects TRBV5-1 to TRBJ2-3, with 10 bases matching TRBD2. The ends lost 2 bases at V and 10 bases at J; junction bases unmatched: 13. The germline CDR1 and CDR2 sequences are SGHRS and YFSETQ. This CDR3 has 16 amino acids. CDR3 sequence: CASSLPASGGSAPQYF. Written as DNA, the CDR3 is TGCGCCAGCAGCTTACCGGCTAGCGGGGGTTCCGCCCCGCAGTATTTT.

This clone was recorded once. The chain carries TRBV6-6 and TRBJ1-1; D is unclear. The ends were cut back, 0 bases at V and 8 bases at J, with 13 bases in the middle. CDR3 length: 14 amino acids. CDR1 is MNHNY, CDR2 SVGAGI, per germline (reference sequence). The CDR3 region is CASSYSISPPEAFF. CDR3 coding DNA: TGTGCCAGCAGTTACTCGATCAGTCCCCCGGAAGCTTTCTTT.

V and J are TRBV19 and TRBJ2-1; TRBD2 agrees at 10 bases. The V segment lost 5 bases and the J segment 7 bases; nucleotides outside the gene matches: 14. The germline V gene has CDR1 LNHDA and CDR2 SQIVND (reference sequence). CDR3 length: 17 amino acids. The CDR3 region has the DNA TGTGCCAGTAGTGCCCCCCATAGCGGGGGGCCACCGAATGAGCAGTTCTTC. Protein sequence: CASSAPHSGGPPNEQFF.

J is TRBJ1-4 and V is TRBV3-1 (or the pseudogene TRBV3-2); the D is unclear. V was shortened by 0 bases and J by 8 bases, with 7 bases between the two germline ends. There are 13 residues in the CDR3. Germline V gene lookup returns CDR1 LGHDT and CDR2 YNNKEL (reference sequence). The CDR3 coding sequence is TGTGCCAGCAGCCAAGATCCGGAGGAAAAACTGTTTTTT. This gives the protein CASSQDPEEKLFF.

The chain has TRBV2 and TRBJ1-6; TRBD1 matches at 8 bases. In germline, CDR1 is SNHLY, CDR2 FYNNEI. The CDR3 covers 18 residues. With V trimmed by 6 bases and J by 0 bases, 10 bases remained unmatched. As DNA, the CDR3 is TGTGCCAGCAGCCGGACAGGGCAAAGGAGCTCCTATAATTCACCCCTCCACTTT. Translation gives CASSRTGQRSSYNSPLHF.

CDR3 bases: TGCAGCGTTGCGGGCCCCAGCGGGCCCTCTGGAAACACCATATATTTT. This encodes CSVAGPSGPSGNTIYF. This chain connects TRBV29-1 to TRBJ1-3; D uncertain. The CDR3 loop spans 16 amino acids. Germline CDR1 is SQVTM and CDR2 is ANQGSEA. Trimming left V 4 bases short and J 0 bases short, with 16 bases between.

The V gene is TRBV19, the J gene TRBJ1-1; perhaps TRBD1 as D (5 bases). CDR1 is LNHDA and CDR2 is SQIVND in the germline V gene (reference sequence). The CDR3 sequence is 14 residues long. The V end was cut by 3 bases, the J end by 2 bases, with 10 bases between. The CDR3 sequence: CASSISGVNTEAFF. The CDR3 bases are TGTGCCAGTAGTATTTCGGGGGTCAACACTGAAGCTTTCTTT.